Presented here are 14 T cell receptor beta chains from one specimen sequenced in a study of graft-versus-host responses after intestinal transplantation. Sequenced by immunoSEQ multiplex PCR; TCRdb stores in-frame clones only, minus some. The sample has about 12,000 clones, over 90% seen once. This specimen was PBMCs, taken roughly 110 days after intestinal transplant. The origin of the receptors is a human patient who received an intestinal transplant, so some T cells may come from the graft donor.

This chain uses TRBV11-3 with TRBJ2-1; 8 nucleotides agree with TRBD2. J gave up 1 base and V 0 bases, and 14 bases lay outside the gene matches. Germline V lookup: CDR1 SGHNT, CDR2 YENEEA. The CDR3 sequence is 20 residues long. The CDR3 DNA sequence: TGTGCCAGCAGCTTAGATCGAAGGAGCGGGAGATTGGGGTCCTACAATGAGCAGTTCTTC. The encoded protein is CASSLDRRSGRLGSYNEQFF.

This chain joins TRBV7-9 and TRBJ2-5, with TRBD1 as a possible D gene (6 bases). V lost 2 bases and J 1 base, leaving 11 bases between the germline ends. The CDR3 runs 15 residues. The germline V gene has CDR1 SEHNR and CDR2 FQNEAQ (reference sequence). The CDR3, as DNA: TGTGCCAGCAGCTTATTGGACAGACTCCAAGAGACCCAGTACTTC. Its protein is CASSLLDRLQETQYF.

The gene calls are TRBV21-1 and TRBJ1-1. TRBV21-1 constitutes a pseudogene. The CDR3 loop spans 9 amino acids. The CDR3 bases are TGTGCCAGCAGCACTGAAGCTTTCTTT. Its protein product is CASSTEAFF.

The chain links TRBV27 to TRBJ2-7; no definite D call. V was shortened by 5 bases and J by 2 bases, with 4 bases between the two germline ends. Germline CDR1 reads MNHEY; CDR2 reads SMNVEV (reference sequence). This CDR3 region has 11 residues. As DNA, the CDR3 is TGTGCCAGCAGTAACACCTACGAGCAGTACTTC. Translation: CASSNTYEQYF.

This chain joins TRBV9 and TRBJ1-1; D ambiguous. CDR3 size: 11 residues. V was pared by 10 bases and J by 1 base, with 8 bases between. Germline V gene lookup returns CDR1 SGDLS and CDR2 YYNGEE. CDR3 coding DNA: TGTGCCTCGGGAGGGAACACTGAAGCTTTCTTT. This translates into CASGGNTEAFF.

The chain recombines TRBV27 with TRBJ2-5; D is uncertain. The CDR3 is made up of 13 amino acids. V shed 2 bases and J shed 5 bases, with 9 bases lying between them. The germline gives CDR1 MNHEY, CDR2 SMNVEV (reference sequence). CDR3 amino acids: CASSLGVLETQYF. In DNA form, the CDR3 reads TGTGCCAGCAGTTTAGGAGTTTTGGAGACCCAGTACTTC.

V gene TRBV4-1 combines with J gene TRBJ1-1; no clear D gene. The CDR3 runs 11 residues. Germline loops: CDR1 MGHRA, CDR2 YSYEKL. Deletions cut 0 bases from V and 6 bases from J, with 2 bases between. The CDR3 DNA reads as TGCGCCAGCAGCCAAGATGCTGAAGCTTTCTTT. This gives the protein CASSQDAEAFF.

The CDR3 protein is CASSVTNTEAFF. CDR3 DNA sequence: TGTGCCAGCAGCGTAACAAACACTGAAGCTTTCTTT. The chain couples TRBV11-2 to TRBJ1-1; no definite D call. Germline V CDR1 and CDR2: SGHAT, FQNNGV. V lost 5 bases and J 2 bases, leaving 6 bases between the germline ends. CDR3 length: 12 amino acids.

The rearrangement uses TRBV29-1 and TRBJ2-7; 9 nucleotides align to TRBD1. V shed 5 bases and J 0 bases; nucleotides not matched to a gene: 14. The CDR3 has 17 amino acids. Germline loops: CDR1 SQVTM, CDR2 ANQGSEA. CDR3 sequence reads: CSVPRTGVVEDSYEQYF. CDR3 DNA sequence: TGCAGCGTTCCTCGGACAGGGGTGGTGGAAGACTCCTACGAGCAGTACTTC.

The CDR3 protein is CASSWDPRDTQYF. For the CDR3, the DNA is TGTGCCAGCAGTTGGGACCCCCGGGATACGCAGTATTTT. V gene TRBV27 combines with J gene TRBJ2-3; either TRBD1 or TRBD2 may supply D (5 bases each). CDR3 length: 13 residues. V lost 4 bases and J lost 6, with 11 bases in between. The germline V gene encodes CDR1 MNHEY and CDR2 SMNVEV (reference sequence).

This clone is judged large (0.1 to 1%). Different DNA sequences within this sample yield the same CDR3. The chain links TRBV27 to TRBJ2-1, with a possible D match to TRBD2 (5 bases). The CDR3 has 15 amino acids. Trimming removed 3 bases at V and 0 bases at J, with 9 bases between. The germline V gene has CDR1 MNHEY and CDR2 SMNVEV (reference sequence). The CDR3 protein is CASSFSGSSYNEQFF. The DNA of the CDR3 is TGTGCCAGCAGTTTTTCGGGAAGCTCCTACAATGAGCAGTTCTTC.

The chain carries TRBV4-2 and TRBJ2-7; D possibly corresponds to TRBD1 (5 bases). Germline V gene sequence: CDR1 LGHNA, CDR2 YNFKEQ. Trimming took off 0 bases at V and 2 bases at J, with 20 bases between the two ends. The CDR3 runs 18 residues. The DNA for the CDR3 is TGTGCCAGCAGCCAAGATCTGGGTACAGGCCTTGCTGCCTACGAGCAGTACTTC. Protein product: CASSQDLGTGLAAYEQYF.

The chain employs TRBV9 and TRBJ2-7; TRBD1 agrees at 7 bases. The trim removed 4 bases at V and 1 base at J, leaving 11 bases unmatched. CDR1 and CDR2 from the germline V gene are SGDLS and YYNGEE. The CDR3 is made up of 16 amino acids. The DNA of the CDR3 is TGTGCCAGCAGCACCGATATAGAGACAGGGTCCTACGAGCAGTACTTC. The encoded protein is CASSTDIETGSYEQYF.

The chain recombines TRBV19 with TRBJ2-5; D is possibly TRBD1 (6 bases). The end of the DNA fits TRBJ2-7 better, so the J call may be wrong. The V gene's germline CDR1 is LNHDA and CDR2 SQIVND (reference sequence). The CDR3 sequence is 14 residues long. CDR3 residues: CASSIRDISYEQYF. The CDR3 nucleotides are TGTGCCAGTAGTATCCGGGACATCTCCTACGAGCAGTACTTC.